The clone carrying this T cell receptor beta chain was seen just once. Its antigen is unidentified. The sample comes from a study of cytomegalovirus exposure and HLA in healthy donors. Per germline, CDR1 KGHSH and CDR2 LQKENI. Losses at the gene ends were 3 bases for V and 5 bases for J; bases not matched to a gene: 2. This CDR3 has 14 amino acids. Study-level points and caveats: Altogether, some 170 TCR beta chains were recorded as cytomegalovirus-associated. Among TCR beta chains of equal frequency, HLA-associated ones were more clonally expanded in a later analysis. Donor immune exposure was known only as CMV serostatus. A later analysis found TCR association rates differed by HLA locus, highest for DRB1 and lowest for HLA-C.

The PCR made use of 60 Vbeta and 13 Jbeta primers. Clones were sequenced by immunoSEQ multiplex PCR, and TCRdb holds only the in-frame ones, with some missing. This table has around 240,000 clones, roughly 82% appearing once. The V and J genes are TRBV18 and TRBJ1-1; TRBD1 matches 11 bases. The sample comprised PBMCs. This TCR was sampled from a woman aged 40 to 50 in good health and CMV-seropositive. The CDR3 coding sequence is TGTGCCAGCTCACCGAGGGACAGGGGGACTGAAGCTTTCTTT. Translation: CASSPRDRGTEAFF.